This TCR beta chain is from a study of cytomegalovirus exposure and HLA in healthy donors. Study-wide findings and caveats: TRBV6-2, TRBV6-3 and other indistinguishable V segments were excluded. The authors later found TCR association rates varying by HLA locus, with DRB1 most and HLA-C fewest.

With respect to this clone: Antigen: not known.

The PCR employed 60 Vbeta primers together with 13 Jbeta primers. Produced via immunoSEQ multiplex PCR; TCRdb's table is partial and in-frame only. This table holds under 200,000 clones, roughly four fifths found once. All donors participated as healthy donors of bone marrow. After removal of 4 bases from V and 6 bases from J, the junction contained 10 bases not matched to a gene. The CDR3 extends over 15 amino acids. Germline CDR1 SGHVS, CDR2 FQNEAQ. The sequence came from a male donor in good health and CMV-seropositive. Sequenced material: PBMCs. The chain employs TRBV7-8 and TRBJ2-7; TRBD2 agrees at 9 bases. The CDR3 DNA reads TGTGCCAGCAGCTCGGCGGGACTAGCCGAACTCGAGCAGTACTTC. It is translated as CASSSAGLAELEQYF.